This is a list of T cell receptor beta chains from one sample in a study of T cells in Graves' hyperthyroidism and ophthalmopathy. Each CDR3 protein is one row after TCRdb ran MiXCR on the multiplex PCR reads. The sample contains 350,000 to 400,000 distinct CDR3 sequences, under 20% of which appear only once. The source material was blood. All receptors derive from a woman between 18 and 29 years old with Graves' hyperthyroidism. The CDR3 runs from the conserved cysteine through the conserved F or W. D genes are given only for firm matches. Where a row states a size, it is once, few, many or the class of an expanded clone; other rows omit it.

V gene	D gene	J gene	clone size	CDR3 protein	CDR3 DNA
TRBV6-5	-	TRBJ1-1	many	CASSTGARTEAFF	TGTGCCAGCAGTACTGGGGCGCGGACTGAAGCTTTCTTT
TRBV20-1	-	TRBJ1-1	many	CRPGGDGTEAFF	TGCAGACCTGGGGGGGATGGGACTGAAGCTTTCTTT
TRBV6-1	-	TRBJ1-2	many	CASSLAVPGTYGYTF	TGTGCCAGCAGCCTTGCGGTCCCCGGGACCTATGGCTACACCTTC
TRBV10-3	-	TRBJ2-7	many	CAISGTVDFGEQYF	TGTGCCATCAGTGGGACGGTTGATTTTGGCGAGCAGTACTTC
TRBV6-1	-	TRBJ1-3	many	CASSWGPADSGNTIYF	TGTGCCAGCAGCTGGGGCCCCGCGGACTCTGGAAACACCATATATTTT
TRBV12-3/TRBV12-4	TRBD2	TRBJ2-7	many	CASSDSGGPPYEQYF	TGTGCCAGCAGTGATAGCGGGGGGCCTCCCTACGAGCAGTACTTC
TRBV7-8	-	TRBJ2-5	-	CASSPRQDQETQYF	TGTGCCAGCAGTCCTCGACAGGACCAAGAGACCCAGTACTTC
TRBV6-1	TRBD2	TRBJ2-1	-	CASSETSGGGNEQFF	TGTGCCAGCAGTGAAACTAGCGGGGGCGGGAATGAGCAGTTCTTC
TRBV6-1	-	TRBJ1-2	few	CASAPYRDRGYYGYTF	TGTGCCAGCGCCCCTTATCGAGACAGAGGATACTATGGCTACACCTTC
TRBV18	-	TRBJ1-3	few	CASSPQGITDVGNTIYF	TGTGCCAGCTCACCGCAAGGCATTACCGACGTTGGAAACACCATATATTTT
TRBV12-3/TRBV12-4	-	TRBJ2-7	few	CASSPVAARVYEQYF	TGTGCCAGCAGTCCAGTGGCCGCGAGGGTCTACGAGCAGTACTTC
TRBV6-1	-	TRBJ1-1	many	CASSKGRRDTEAFF	TGTGCCAGCAGTAAGGGGAGGCGGGACACTGAAGCTTTCTTT
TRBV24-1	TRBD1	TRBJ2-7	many	CATRGTGSYEQYF	TGTGCCACCAGAGGGACAGGATCCTACGAGCAGTACTTC
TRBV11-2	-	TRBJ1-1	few	CASSLGGTVGAGAFF	TGTGCCAGCAGCTTAGGGGGGACGGTCGGAGCTGGAGCTTTCTTT
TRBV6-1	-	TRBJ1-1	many	CASSEGTEIQAFF	TGTGCCAGCAGTGAAGGGACAGAGATTCAAGCTTTCTTT
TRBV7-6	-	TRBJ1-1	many	CASSLGANTEAFF	TGTGCCAGCAGCCTCGGGGCGAACACTGAAGCTTTCTTT
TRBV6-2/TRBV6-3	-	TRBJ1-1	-	CASSLGGGRITEAFF	TGTGCCAGCAGTCTTGGCGGTGGTCGGATTACTGAAGCTTTCTTT
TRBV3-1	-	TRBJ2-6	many	CASSYPPRFSGANVLTF	TGTGCCAGCAGCTATCCCCCTAGGTTCTCTGGGGCCAACGTCCTGACTTTC
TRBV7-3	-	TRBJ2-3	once	CASSPGTGPTDTQYF	TGTGCCAGCAGCCCGGGCACGGGCCCAACAGATACGCAGTATTTT
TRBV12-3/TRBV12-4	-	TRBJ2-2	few	CASSQSLRVDTGELFF	TGTGCCAGCAGTCAAAGCCTCAGGGTAGACACCGGGGAGCTGTTTTTT
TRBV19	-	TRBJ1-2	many	CASSISGGYVGYTF	TGTGCCAGTAGTATCTCAGGTGGATATGTTGGCTACACCTTC
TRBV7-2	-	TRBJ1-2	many	CASSLEGGNGYTF	TGTGCCAGCAGCTTAGAAGGGGGGAATGGCTACACCTTC
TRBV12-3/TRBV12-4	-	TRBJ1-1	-	CASSSPGRTEVFF	TGTGCCAGCAGTTCCCCAGGGAGGACTGAAGTTTTCTTT
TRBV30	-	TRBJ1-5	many	CAWSGYLNQPQHF	TGTGCCTGGAGTGGTTACCTGAATCAGCCCCAGCATTTT
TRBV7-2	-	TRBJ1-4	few	CASSFNPFEKLFF	TGTGCCAGCAGCTTTAACCCTTTTGAAAAACTGTTTTTT